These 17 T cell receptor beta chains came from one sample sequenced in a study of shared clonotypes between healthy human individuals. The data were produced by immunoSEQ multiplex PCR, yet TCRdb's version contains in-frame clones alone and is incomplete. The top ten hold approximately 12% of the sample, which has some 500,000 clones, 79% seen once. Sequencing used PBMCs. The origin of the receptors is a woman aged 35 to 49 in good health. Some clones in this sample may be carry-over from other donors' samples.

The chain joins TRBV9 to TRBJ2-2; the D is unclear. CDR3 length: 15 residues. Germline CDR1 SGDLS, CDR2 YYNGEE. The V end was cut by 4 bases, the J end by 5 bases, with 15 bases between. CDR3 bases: TGTGCCAGCAGCCCCCGAGCGATAGGGACCGGGGAGCTGTTTTTT. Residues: CASSPRAIGTGELFF.

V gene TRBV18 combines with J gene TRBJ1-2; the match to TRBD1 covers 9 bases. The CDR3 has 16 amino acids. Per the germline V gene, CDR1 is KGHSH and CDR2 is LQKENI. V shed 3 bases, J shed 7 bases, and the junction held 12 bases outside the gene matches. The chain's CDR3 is CASSPAPGQGIGGYTF. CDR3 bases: TGTGCCAGCTCACCGGCGCCAGGACAGGGGATCGGTGGCTACACCTTC.

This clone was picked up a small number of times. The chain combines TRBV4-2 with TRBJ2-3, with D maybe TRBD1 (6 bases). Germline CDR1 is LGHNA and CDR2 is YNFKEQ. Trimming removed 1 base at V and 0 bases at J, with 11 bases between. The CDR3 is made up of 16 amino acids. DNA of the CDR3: TGTGCCAGCAGCCAAGGTAGACAGGCTAGCACAGATACGCAGTATTTT. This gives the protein CASSQGRQASTDTQYF.

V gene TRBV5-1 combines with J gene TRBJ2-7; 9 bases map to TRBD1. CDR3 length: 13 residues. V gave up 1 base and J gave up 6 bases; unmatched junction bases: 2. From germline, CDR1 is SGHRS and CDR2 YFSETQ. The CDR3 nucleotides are TGCGCCAGCAGCTTGACGACAGGGGGCGAGCAGTACTTC. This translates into CASSLTTGGEQYF.

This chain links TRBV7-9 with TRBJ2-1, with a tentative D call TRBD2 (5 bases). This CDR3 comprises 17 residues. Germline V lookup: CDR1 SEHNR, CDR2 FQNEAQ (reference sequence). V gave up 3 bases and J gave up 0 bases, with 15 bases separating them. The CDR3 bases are TGTGCCAGCAGCTTCCTGAGGACTGGAAACTCCTACAATGAGCAGTTCTTC. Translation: CASSFLRTGNSYNEQFF. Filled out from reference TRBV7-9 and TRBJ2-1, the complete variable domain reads DTGVSQNPRHKITKRGQNVTFRCDPISEHNRLYWYRQTLGQGPEFLTYFQNEAQLEKSRLLSDRFSAERPKGSFSTLEIQRTEQGDSAMYLCASSFLRTGNSYNEQFFGPGTRLTVL.

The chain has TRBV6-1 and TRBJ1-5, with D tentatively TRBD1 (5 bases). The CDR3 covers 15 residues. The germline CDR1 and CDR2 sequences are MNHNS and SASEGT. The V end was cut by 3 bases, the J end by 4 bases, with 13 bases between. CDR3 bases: TGTGCCAGCAGTGAGAGCGGGACGGAGAATCAGCCCCAGCATTTT. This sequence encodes CASSESGTENQPQHF.

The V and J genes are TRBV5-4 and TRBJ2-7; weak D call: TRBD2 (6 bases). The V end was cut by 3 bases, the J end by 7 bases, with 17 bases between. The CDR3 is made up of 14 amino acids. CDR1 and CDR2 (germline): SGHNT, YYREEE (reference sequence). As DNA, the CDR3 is TGTGCCAGCAGCTCCGAACGGGAGATCCGGGAGCAGTACTTC. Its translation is CASSSEREIREQYF.

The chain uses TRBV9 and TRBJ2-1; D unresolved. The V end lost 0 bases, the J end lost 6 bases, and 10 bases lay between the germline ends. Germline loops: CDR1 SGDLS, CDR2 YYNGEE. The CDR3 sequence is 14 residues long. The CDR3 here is CASSVGGSFNEQFF. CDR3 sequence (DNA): TGTGCCAGCAGCGTAGGGGGATCTTTCAATGAGCAGTTCTTC.

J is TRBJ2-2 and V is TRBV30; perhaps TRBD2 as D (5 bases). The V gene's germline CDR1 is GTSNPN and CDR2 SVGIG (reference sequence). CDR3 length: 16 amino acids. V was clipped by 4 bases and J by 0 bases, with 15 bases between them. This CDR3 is CAWMRWRHANTGELFF. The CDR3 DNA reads TGTGCCTGGATGCGGTGGAGGCACGCGAACACCGGGGAGCTGTTTTTT.

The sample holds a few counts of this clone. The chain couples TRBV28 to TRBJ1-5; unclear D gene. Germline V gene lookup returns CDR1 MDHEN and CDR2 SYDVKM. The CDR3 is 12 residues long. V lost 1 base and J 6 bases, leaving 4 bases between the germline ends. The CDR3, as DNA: TGTGCCAGCAGTTTATTCCTTCAGCCCCAGCATTTT. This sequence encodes CASSLFLQPQHF.

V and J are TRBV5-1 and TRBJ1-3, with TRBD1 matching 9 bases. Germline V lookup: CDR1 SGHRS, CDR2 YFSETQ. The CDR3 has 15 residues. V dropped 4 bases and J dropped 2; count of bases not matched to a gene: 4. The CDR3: CASSQGTGTGNTIYF. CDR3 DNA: TGCGCCAGCAGCCAGGGGACAGGGACTGGAAACACCATATATTTT.

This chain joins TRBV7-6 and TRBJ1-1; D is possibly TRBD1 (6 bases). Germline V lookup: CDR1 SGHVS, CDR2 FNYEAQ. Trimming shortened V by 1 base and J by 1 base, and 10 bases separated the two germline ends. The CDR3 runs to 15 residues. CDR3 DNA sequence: TGTGCCAGCAGCTTAGGGGGGGCGACGAACACTGAAGCTTTCTTT. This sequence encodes CASSLGGATNTEAFF.

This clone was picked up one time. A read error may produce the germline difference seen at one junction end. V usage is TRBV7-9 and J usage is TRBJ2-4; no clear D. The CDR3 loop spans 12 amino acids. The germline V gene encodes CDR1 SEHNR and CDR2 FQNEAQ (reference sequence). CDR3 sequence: CASSLVFLTKNF. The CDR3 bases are TGTGCCAGCAGCTTAGTCTTCCTAACCAAGAACTTC.

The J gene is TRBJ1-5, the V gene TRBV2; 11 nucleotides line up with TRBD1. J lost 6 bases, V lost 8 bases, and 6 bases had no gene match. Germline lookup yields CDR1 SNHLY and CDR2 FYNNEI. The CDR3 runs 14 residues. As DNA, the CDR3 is TGTGCCAGCGGGGGACAGGGGGTTGGTCAGCCCCAGCATTTT. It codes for CASGGQGVGQPQHF. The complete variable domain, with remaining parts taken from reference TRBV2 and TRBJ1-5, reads EPEVTQTPSHQVTQMGQEVILRCVPISNHLYFYWYRQILGQKVEFLVSFYNNEISEKSEIFDDQFSVERPDGSNFTLKIRSTKLEDSAMYFCASGGQGVGQPQHFGDGTRLSIL.

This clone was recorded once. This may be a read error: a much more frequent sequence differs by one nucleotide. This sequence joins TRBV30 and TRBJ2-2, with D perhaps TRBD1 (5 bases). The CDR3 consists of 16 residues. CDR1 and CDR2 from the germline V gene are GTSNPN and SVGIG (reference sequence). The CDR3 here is CAWSPLGQRFTEELFF. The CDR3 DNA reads TGTGCCTGGAGTCCCCTGGGGCAGCGATTTACCGAGGAGCTGTTTTTT. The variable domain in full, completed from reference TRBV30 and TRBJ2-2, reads SQTIHQWPATLVQPVGSPLSLECTVEGTSNPNLYWYRQAAGRGLQLLFYSVGIGQISSEVPQNLSASRPQDRQFILSSKKLLLSDSGFYLCAWSPLGQRFTEELFFGEGSRLTVL.

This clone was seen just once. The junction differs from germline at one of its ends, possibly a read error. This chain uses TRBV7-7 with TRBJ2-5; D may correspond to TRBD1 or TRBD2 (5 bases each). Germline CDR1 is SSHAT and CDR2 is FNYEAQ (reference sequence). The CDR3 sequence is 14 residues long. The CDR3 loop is CASSLGTAQETQYF. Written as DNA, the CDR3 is TGTGCTAGCAGTCTAGGGACGGCCCAAGAGACCCAGTACTTC.

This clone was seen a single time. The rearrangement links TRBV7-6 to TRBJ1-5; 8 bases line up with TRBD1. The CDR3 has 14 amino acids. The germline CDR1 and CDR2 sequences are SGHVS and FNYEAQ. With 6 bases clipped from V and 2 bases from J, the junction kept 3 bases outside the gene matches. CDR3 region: CASSLQGGNQPQHF. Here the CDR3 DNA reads TGTGCCAGCAGTTTACAGGGGGGCAATCAGCCCCAGCATTTT.